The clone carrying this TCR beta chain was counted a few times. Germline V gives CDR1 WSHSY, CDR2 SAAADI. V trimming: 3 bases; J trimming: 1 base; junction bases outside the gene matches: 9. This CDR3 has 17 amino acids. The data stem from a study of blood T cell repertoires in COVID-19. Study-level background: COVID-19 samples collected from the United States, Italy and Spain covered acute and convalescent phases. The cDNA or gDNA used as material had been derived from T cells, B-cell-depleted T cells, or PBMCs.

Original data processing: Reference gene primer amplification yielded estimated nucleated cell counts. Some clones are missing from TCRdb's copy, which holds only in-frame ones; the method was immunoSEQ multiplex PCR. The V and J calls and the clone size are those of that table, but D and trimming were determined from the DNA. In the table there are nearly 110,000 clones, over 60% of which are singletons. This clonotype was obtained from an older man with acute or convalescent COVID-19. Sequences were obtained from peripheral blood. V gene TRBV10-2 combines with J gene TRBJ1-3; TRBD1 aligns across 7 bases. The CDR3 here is CASSEWAGGLSGNTIYF. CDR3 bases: TGCGCCAGCAGTGAATGGGCAGGGGGTCTTTCTGGAAACACCATATATTTT.